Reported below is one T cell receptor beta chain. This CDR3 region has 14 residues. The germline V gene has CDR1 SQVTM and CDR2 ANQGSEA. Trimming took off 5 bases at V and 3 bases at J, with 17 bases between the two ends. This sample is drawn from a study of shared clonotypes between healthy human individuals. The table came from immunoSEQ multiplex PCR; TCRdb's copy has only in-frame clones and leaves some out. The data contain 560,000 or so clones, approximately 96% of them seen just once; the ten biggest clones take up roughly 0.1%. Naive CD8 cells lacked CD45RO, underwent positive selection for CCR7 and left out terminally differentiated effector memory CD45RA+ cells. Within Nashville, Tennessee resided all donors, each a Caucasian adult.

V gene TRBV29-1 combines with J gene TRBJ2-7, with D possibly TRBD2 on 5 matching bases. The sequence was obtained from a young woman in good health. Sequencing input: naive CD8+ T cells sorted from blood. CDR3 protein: CSVRPTEGHYEQYF. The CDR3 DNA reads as TGCAGCGTTAGGCCCACCGAGGGTCACTACGAGCAGTACTTC.